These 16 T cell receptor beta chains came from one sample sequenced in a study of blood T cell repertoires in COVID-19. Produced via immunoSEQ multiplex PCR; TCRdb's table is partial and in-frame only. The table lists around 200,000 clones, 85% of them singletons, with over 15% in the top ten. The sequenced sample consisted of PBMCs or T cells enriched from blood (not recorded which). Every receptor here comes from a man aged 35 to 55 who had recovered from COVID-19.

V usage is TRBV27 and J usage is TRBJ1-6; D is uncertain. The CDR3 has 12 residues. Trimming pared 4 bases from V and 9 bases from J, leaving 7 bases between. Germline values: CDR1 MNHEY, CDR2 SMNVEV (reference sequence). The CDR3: CASSYPGSPLHF. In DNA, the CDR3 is TGTGCCAGCAGTTATCCCGGTTCACCCCTCCACTTT.

The CDR3 reads CASSLSGVNTEAFF. The CDR3 DNA is TGCGCCAGCAGCTTATCAGGGGTGAACACTGAAGCTTTCTTT. This chain uses TRBV5-1 with TRBJ1-1; a weak D match, TRBD1 (6 bases). Germline-derived CDR1 and CDR2 are SGHRS and YFSETQ. Trimming removed 2 bases at V and 0 bases at J, with 8 bases between. The CDR3 extends over 14 amino acids.

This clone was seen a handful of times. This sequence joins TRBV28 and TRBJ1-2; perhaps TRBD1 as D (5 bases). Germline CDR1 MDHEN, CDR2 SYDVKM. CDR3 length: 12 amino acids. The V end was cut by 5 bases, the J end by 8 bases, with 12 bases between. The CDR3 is CASSTGAWGYTF. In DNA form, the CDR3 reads TGTGCCAGCAGTACAGGCGCCTGGGGCTACACCTTC.

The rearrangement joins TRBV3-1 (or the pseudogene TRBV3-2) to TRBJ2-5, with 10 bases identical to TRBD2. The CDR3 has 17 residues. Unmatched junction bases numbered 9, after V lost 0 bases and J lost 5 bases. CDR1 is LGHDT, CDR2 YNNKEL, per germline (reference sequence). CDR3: CASSQERLAGVGETQYF. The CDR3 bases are TGTGCCAGCAGCCAAGAAAGGCTAGCGGGAGTTGGTGAGACCCAGTACTTC.

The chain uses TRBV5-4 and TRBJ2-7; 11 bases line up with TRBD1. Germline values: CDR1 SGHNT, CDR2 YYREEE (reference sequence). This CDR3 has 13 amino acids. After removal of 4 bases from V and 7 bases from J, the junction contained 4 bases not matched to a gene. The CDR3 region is CASSPDRGREQYF. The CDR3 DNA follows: TGTGCCAGCAGCCCGGACAGGGGGCGGGAGCAGTACTTC.

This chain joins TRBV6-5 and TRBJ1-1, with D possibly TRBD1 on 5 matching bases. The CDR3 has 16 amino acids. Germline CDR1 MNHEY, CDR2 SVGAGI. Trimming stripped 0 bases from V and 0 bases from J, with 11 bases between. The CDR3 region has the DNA TGTGCCAGCAGTTACTCAAGGGGCGCCATGAACACTGAAGCTTTCTTT. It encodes CASSYSRGAMNTEAFF.

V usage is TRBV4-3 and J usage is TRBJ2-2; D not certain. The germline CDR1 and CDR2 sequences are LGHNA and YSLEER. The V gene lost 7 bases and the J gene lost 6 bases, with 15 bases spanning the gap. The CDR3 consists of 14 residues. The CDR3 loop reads CASNPSVSAGELFF. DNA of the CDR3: TGCGCCAGCAACCCTAGTGTCAGTGCCGGGGAGCTGTTTTTT.

DNA of the CDR3: TGTGCCACCAGTGACCAGGGCCTCATGAGCACAGATACGCAGTATTTT. It yields the protein CATSDQGLMSTDTQYF. The chain recombines TRBV24-1 with TRBJ2-3; a possible D gene is TRBD1 (5 bases). CDR3 size: 16 residues. Trimming left V 4 bases short and J 0 bases short, with 13 bases between. Germline CDR1 KGHDR, CDR2 SFDVKD.

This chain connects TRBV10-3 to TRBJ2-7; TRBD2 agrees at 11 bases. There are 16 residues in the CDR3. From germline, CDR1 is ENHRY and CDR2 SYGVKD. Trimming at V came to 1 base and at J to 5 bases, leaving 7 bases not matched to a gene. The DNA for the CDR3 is TGTGCCATCAGTGAGTTGACTAGCGGGGCCCCGAACGAGCAGTACTTC. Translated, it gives CAISELTSGAPNEQYF.

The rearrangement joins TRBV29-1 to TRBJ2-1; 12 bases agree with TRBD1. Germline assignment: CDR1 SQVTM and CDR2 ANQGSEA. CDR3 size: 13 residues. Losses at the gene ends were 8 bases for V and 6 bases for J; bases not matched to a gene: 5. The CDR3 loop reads CSSGTGGLNEQFF. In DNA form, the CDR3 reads TGCAGCTCCGGGACAGGGGGCCTCAATGAGCAGTTCTTC.

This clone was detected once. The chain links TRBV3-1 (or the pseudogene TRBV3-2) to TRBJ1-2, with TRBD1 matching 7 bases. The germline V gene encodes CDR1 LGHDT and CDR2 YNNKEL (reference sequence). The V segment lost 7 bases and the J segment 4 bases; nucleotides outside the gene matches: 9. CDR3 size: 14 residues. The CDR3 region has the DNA TGTGCCAGCACACAGGGGCTCTCTTCCTATGGCTACACCTTC. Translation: CASTQGLSSYGYTF.

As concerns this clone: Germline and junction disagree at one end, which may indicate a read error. In DNA, the CDR3 is TGTGCCAGCAGTTTAGCCCTTGACAGGTTGAGCTTCTTC. This gives the protein CASSLALDRLSFF. J is TRBJ1-2 and V is TRBV12-3 or TRBV12-4; TRBD1 is a possible D gene (6 bases). CDR3 length: 13 amino acids.

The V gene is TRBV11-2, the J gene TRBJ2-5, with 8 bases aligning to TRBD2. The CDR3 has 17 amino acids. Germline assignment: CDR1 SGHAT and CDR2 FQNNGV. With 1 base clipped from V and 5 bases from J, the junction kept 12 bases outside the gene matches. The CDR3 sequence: CASSLVVAGSSGETQYF. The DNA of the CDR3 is TGTGCCAGCAGCTTAGTAGTAGCGGGATCCTCTGGGGAGACCCAGTACTTC.

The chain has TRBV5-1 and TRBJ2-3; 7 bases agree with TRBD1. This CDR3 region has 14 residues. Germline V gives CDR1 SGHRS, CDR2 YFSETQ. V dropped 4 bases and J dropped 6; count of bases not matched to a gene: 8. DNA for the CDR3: TGCGCCAGCAGCCTAGACAGGGCTGTGGATACGCAGTATTTT. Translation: CASSLDRAVDTQYF.

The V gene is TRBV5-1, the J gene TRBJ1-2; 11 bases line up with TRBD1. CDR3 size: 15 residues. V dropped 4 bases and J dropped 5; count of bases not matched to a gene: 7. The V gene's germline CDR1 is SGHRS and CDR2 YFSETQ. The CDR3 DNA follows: TGCGCCAGCAGCCCCACCGGGACAGGGGGGTATGGCTACACCTTC. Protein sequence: CASSPTGTGGYGYTF.

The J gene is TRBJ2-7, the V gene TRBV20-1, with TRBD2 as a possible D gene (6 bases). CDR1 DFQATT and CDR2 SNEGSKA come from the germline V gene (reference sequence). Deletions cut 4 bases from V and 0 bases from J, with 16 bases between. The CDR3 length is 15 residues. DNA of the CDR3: TGCAGTGCTATTGATCCGGGACTGAGCTCCTACGAGCAGTACTTC. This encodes CSAIDPGLSSYEQYF.